This TCR beta chain was found in a study of blood T cell repertoires in COVID-19. About the study: T cells, B-cell-depleted T cells, or PBMCs supplied cDNA or gDNA.

The V end was cut by 5 bases, the J end by 4 bases, with 11 bases between. Germline assignment: CDR1 SGHTA and CDR2 FQGTGA. The CDR3 is 13 amino acids. Under the authors' procedure: Scientists estimated how many nucleated cells there were by amplifying reference gene primers. TCRdb's copy holds only in-frame clones and misses some; the assay was immunoSEQ multiplex PCR. V and J calls and clone size follow that table, whereas D and trimming were derived from the DNA. The sample has nearly 110,000 clones, 71% seen once; the top ten hold 0.75% to 1%. The chain uses TRBV7-3 and TRBJ1-1; D is perhaps TRBD1 (5 bases). This TCR came from a human donor with acute or convalescent COVID-19. The donor label of this sample is uncertain. The sequenced sample consisted of peripheral blood. This CDR3 is CASSRQGGTEAFF. Written as DNA, the CDR3 is TGTGCCAGCAGCCGTCAGGGAGGCACTGAAGCTTTCTTT.